The 32 T cell receptor beta chains reported below all come from one sample, sequenced in a study of PD-1 blockade in mismatch repair-deficient tumors. Produced via immunoSEQ multiplex PCR; TCRdb's table is partial and in-frame only. The repertoire holds approximately 100,000 clones, with 82% as singletons. The sequencing used peripheral blood, collected 30 to 36 weeks after starting pembrolizumab. Receptor source: an adult with mismatch repair-deficient cancer.

This clone turned up a few times. The identical CDR3 is also encoded by other nucleotide sequences in the sample. The V and J genes are TRBV6-1 and TRBJ1-1; D might be TRBD1 (6 bases). Between the trimmed V and J ends, which lost 6 bases and 0 bases, there was a span of 8 bases. Germline CDR1 is MNHNS and CDR2 is SASEGT. The CDR3 length is 13 residues. DNA of the CDR3: TGTGCCAGCAGCAACAGGGTGAACACTGAAGCTTTCTTT. Translating it yields CASSNRVNTEAFF.

The chain has TRBV4-1 and TRBJ1-2; D not certain. There are 15 residues in the CDR3. CDR1 is MGHRA, CDR2 YSYEKL, per germline. V was clipped by 4 bases and J by 5 bases, with 17 bases between them. In DNA form, the CDR3 reads TGCGCCAGCAGCCCCCAAGGAGTTGGGCAGTATGGCTACACCTTC. It codes for CASSPQGVGQYGYTF.

This chain uses TRBV15 with TRBJ1-1; unclear D gene. The CDR3 spans 12 residues. V was shortened by 6 bases and J by 5 bases, with 10 bases between the two germline ends. Germline values: CDR1 LNHNV, CDR2 YYDKDF (reference sequence). The CDR3 protein is CATRGWRTEAFF. CDR3 coding DNA: TGTGCCACCAGGGGTTGGAGAACTGAAGCTTTCTTT.

The CDR3 region is CASSQETYEQYF. The CDR3 DNA reads as TGTGCCAGCTCACAAGAGACGTACGAGCAGTACTTC. The chain combines TRBV18 with TRBJ2-7; the D is unclear. This CDR3 is built from 12 residues. The germline V gene encodes CDR1 KGHSH and CDR2 LQKENI. The ends were cut back, 4 bases at V and 4 bases at J, with 8 bases in the middle.

This clone was seen a few times. This chain joins TRBV6-1 and TRBJ1-1, with TRBD1 matching over 7 bases. The ends lost 5 bases at V and 7 bases at J; junction bases unmatched: 7. From germline, CDR1 is MNHNS and CDR2 SASEGT. This CDR3 is 13 amino acids long. As DNA, the CDR3 is TGTGCCAGCAGTTCTGACAGGGCAGGTGAAGCTTTCTTT. Translating gives CASSSDRAGEAFF.

The chain is built from TRBV28 and TRBJ1-3; D is uncertain. The CDR3 consists of 13 residues. Germline V lookup: CDR1 MDHEN, CDR2 SYDVKM. V lost 7 bases and J lost 4, with 11 bases in between. The CDR3 DNA reads as TGTGCCAGCACCGAACCTCGCGGAAACACCATATATTTT. It yields the protein CASTEPRGNTIYF.

The table lists this clone with a few counts. V and J are TRBV9 and TRBJ1-2; no firm D call. Germline CDR1 is SGDLS and CDR2 is YYNGEE. The CDR3 spans 12 residues. V shed 1 base and J shed 10 bases, with 11 bases lying between them. As DNA, the CDR3 is TGTGCCAGCAGCGTAAACCGCGGTGACTACACCTTC. Its translation: CASSVNRGDYTF. Full variable domain (rest looked up from reference TRBV9 and TRBJ1-2): DSGVTQTPKHLITATGQRVTLRCSPRSGDLSVYWYQQSLDQGLQFLIQYYNGEERAKGNILERFSAQQFPDLHSELNLSSLELGDSALYFCASSVNRGDYTFGSGTRLTVV.

V usage is TRBV5-3 and J usage is TRBJ2-5; 9 bases fit TRBD1. TRBV5-3 falls under the ORF class, with uncertain function. The CDR3 runs 15 residues. Unmatched junction bases numbered 4, after V lost 2 bases and J lost 2 bases. CDR3 amino acids: CARSFGQGTQETQYF. CDR3 sequence (DNA): TGTGCCAGAAGCTTCGGACAGGGGACTCAAGAGACCCAGTACTTC.

V and J are TRBV9 and TRBJ2-3, with unresolved D. The CDR3 runs to 13 residues. V was trimmed by 0 bases and J by 1 base, leaving 3 bases between them. Germline V gene lookup returns CDR1 SGDLS and CDR2 YYNGEE. The CDR3 nucleotides read TGTGCCAGCAGCGTAGACGGCACAGATACGCAGTATTTT. Translation gives CASSVDGTDTQYF.

This CDR3 reads CASSGQRQETQYF. The DNA for the CDR3 is TGTGCCAGCAGTGGACAACGTCAAGAGACCCAGTACTTC. The chain recombines TRBV6-1 with TRBJ2-5, with D hard to call. Trimming removed 4 bases at V and 2 bases at J, with 8 bases between. The CDR3 loop spans 13 amino acids. CDR1 is MNHNS and CDR2 is SASEGT in the germline V gene.

The genes are TRBV4-1 and TRBJ2-5; tentative D call: TRBD2 (7 bases). The length of the CDR3 is 16 residues. V lost 5 bases to trimming and J lost 1 base, with 17 bases between them. Germline V gene data show CDR1 as MGHRA and CDR2 as YSYEKL. CDR3 nucleotide sequence: TGCGCCAGCAGCTCCCCAGCGGGACAATCCCAAGAGACCCAGTACTTC. Residues: CASSSPAGQSQETQYF.

The CDR3, as DNA: TGTGCCAGCAGCTTGGGGGGGAGATTCTACAATGAGCAGTTCTTC. Amino acid sequence: CASSLGGRFYNEQFF. This chain uses TRBV5-8 with TRBJ2-1, with D perhaps matching TRBD1 or TRBD2 (5 bases each). V was pared by 0 bases and J by 3 bases, with 10 bases between. Germline lookup yields CDR1 SGHTS and CDR2 YDEGEE. This CDR3 comprises 15 residues. Filled out from reference TRBV5-8 and TRBJ2-1, the complete variable domain reads EAGVTQSPTHLIKTRGQQATLRCSPISGHTSVYWYQQALGLGLQFLLWYDEGEERNRGNFPPRFSGRQFPNYSSELNVNALELEDSALYLCASSLGGRFYNEQFFGPGTRLTVL.

This chain uses TRBV18 with TRBJ1-1, with D hard to call. Germline CDR1 is KGHSH and CDR2 is LQKENI. The CDR3 length is 14 residues. Trimming left V 2 bases short and J 2 bases short, with 9 bases between. The CDR3 nucleotides read TGTGCCAGCTCACCAGGGCCCTTCAACACTGAAGCTTTCTTT. Its translation: CASSPGPFNTEAFF.

The J gene is TRBJ1-1, the V gene TRBV15; 8 bases fit TRBD1. This CDR3 is 17 amino acids long. Germline CDR1 and CDR2: LNHNV and YYDKDF (reference sequence). Losses at the gene ends were 0 bases for V and 5 bases for J; bases not matched to a gene: 11. CDR3 amino acids: CATSRDNPVQGATEAFF. DNA of the CDR3: TGTGCCACCAGCAGAGATAACCCGGTCCAGGGGGCAACTGAAGCTTTCTTT.

In this sample, this clone turned up a few times. This chain links TRBV7-3 with TRBJ2-2; 8 positions agree with TRBD1. With 5 bases clipped from V and 6 bases from J, the junction kept 2 bases outside the gene matches. Germline assignment: CDR1 SGHTA and CDR2 FQGTGA. The CDR3 has 13 amino acids. The CDR3 bases are TGTGCCAGCAGCCCACAGGGGGCCGGGGAGCTGTTTTTT. This encodes CASSPQGAGELFF.

A note on this clone: Other DNA sequences in the sample encode the same CDR3. The chain has TRBV2 and TRBJ1-5, with D possibly being TRBD1 (6 bases). CDR1 is SNHLY, CDR2 FYNNEI, per germline. The CDR3 length is 13 residues. Trimming shortened V by 4 bases and J by 2 bases, and 6 bases separated the two germline ends. The CDR3 spells CASSGTGNQPQHF. For the CDR3, the DNA is TGTGCCAGCAGTGGGACAGGCAATCAGCCCCAGCATTTT. Full variable domain (rest looked up from reference TRBV2 and TRBJ1-5): EPEVTQTPSHQVTQMGQEVILRCVPISNHLYFYWYRQILGQKVEFLVSFYNNEISEKSEIFDDQFSVERPDGSNFTLKIRSTKLEDSAMYFCASSGTGNQPQHFGDGTRLSIL.

The chain combines TRBV11-2 with TRBJ1-2; D unclear. The germline V and J ends were trimmed by 1 base and 0 bases, with 9 bases remaining between them. This CDR3 has 15 residues. Per the germline V gene, CDR1 is SGHAT and CDR2 is FQNNGV. The CDR3 reads CASSLAAGSNYGYTF. As DNA, the CDR3 is TGTGCCAGCAGCTTAGCTGCCGGGTCTAACTATGGCTACACCTTC.

The chain links TRBV14 to TRBJ2-3; possibly TRBD1 for D (6 bases). From germline, CDR1 is SGHDN and CDR2 FVKESK. This CDR3 is built from 13 residues. The V end lost 0 bases, the J end lost 8 bases, and 9 bases lay between the germline ends. The chain's CDR3 is CASSQERDTTQYF. CDR3 DNA: TGTGCCAGCAGCCAAGAAAGGGACACTACGCAGTATTTT. The full variable domain, rest sourced from reference TRBV14 and TRBJ2-3, is EAGVTQFPSHSVIEKGQTVTLRCDPISGHDNLYWYRRVMGKEIKFLLHFVKESKQDESGMPNNRFLAERTGGTYSTLKVQPAELEDSGVYFCASSQERDTTQYFGPGTRLTVL.

V usage is TRBV5-4 and J usage is TRBJ2-7; D not resolved. V was pared by 4 bases and J by 2 bases, with 10 bases between. CDR1 and CDR2 from the germline V gene are SGHNT and YYREEE (reference sequence). The CDR3 extends over 13 amino acids. The CDR3 loop reads CASSRAVTYEQYF. CDR3 in DNA: TGTGCCAGCAGCCGGGCCGTGACCTACGAGCAGTACTTC.

In its sample, this clone is medium-sized. The CDR3 DNA is TGTGCCAGTAACCCTGGGACAGGGGGTTCCGGGGAGCTGTTTTTT. This translates into CASNPGTGGSGELFF. V usage is TRBV19 and J usage is TRBJ2-2, with 11 positions matching TRBD1. With 7 bases clipped from V and 6 bases from J, the junction kept 7 bases outside the gene matches. The CDR3 length is 15 residues. CDR1 is LNHDA and CDR2 is SQIVND in the germline V gene (reference sequence).

The chain links TRBV5-4 to TRBJ1-1; D ambiguous. This CDR3 has 15 residues. With 0 bases removed from V and 0 bases from J, the gap between germline ends came to 9 bases. Germline V lookup: CDR1 SGHNT, CDR2 YYREEE (reference sequence). The CDR3 DNA reads TGTGCCAGCAGCTTGGCTGGCAGGTTGAACACTGAAGCTTTCTTT. This translates into CASSLAGRLNTEAFF.

This clone was counted between two and nine times. The chain recombines TRBV15 with TRBJ2-5; TRBD2 agrees at 12 bases. This CDR3 has 14 amino acids. V lost 5 bases, J lost 5 bases, and 3 bases stayed unmatched. CDR1 and CDR2 (germline): LNHNV, YYDKDF (reference sequence). The CDR3 loop reads CATSVTSGRETQYF. The CDR3 coding sequence is TGTGCCACCAGCGTCACTAGCGGGAGGGAGACCCAGTACTTC.

V usage is TRBV5-6 and J usage is TRBJ2-3, with D unresolved. V was trimmed by 1 base and J by 1 base, leaving 10 bases between them. CDR1 is SGHDT, CDR2 YYEEEE, per germline. This CDR3 comprises 15 residues. The CDR3 here is CASSLSVAGTDTQYF. As DNA, the CDR3 is TGTGCCAGCAGCTTGTCTGTAGCAGGCACAGATACGCAGTATTTT.

The V call is TRBV30, the J call TRBJ2-7, with 7 positions matching TRBD2. Trimming at V came to 0 bases and at J to 2 bases, leaving 1 base not matched to a gene. Germline V gene lookup returns CDR1 GTSNPN and CDR2 SVGIG (reference sequence). The CDR3 has 13 residues. CDR3 loop: CAWSVGGTYEQYF. CDR3 in DNA: TGTGCCTGGAGTGTCGGGGGGACCTACGAGCAGTACTTC. Full variable domain (remainder filled in from reference TRBV30 and TRBJ2-7): SQTIHQWPATLVQPVGSPLSLECTVEGTSNPNLYWYRQAAGRGLQLLFYSVGIGQISSEVPQNLSASRPQDRQFILSSKKLLLSDSGFYLCAWSVGGTYEQYFGPGTRLTVT.

This clone has just a few counts. The chain carries TRBV5-1 and TRBJ1-2; 9 nucleotides match TRBD1. The germline CDR1 and CDR2 sequences are SGHRS and YFSETQ. This CDR3 spans 14 amino acids. The V and J ends lost 4 bases and 2 bases, in that order; junction bases with no gene match: 3. The DNA of the CDR3 is TGCGCCAGCAGCCCGACAGGGGGAAACTATGGCTACACCTTC. Amino acid sequence: CASSPTGGNYGYTF. The variable domain in full, with the rest retrieved from reference TRBV5-1 and TRBJ1-2, is KAGVTQTPRYLIKTRGQQVTLSCSPISGHRSVSWYQQTPGQGLQFLFEYFSETQRNKGNFPGRFSGRQFSNSRSEMNVSTLELGDSALYLCASSPTGGNYGYTFGSGTRLTVV.

The chain recombines TRBV2 with TRBJ2-5; 7 bases are a match to TRBD2. The CDR3 covers 16 residues. Germline CDR1 SNHLY, CDR2 FYNNEI. J was trimmed by 0 bases and V by 3 bases; bases with no gene match: 7. The CDR3 region has the DNA TGTGCCAGCAGTGATGTTAGCGGGCGGTACCAAGAGACCCAGTACTTC. Amino acid sequence: CASSDVSGRYQETQYF.

This chain uses TRBV29-1 with TRBJ1-5; the D gene is possibly TRBD1 (5 bases). The CDR3 consists of 12 residues. V lost 4 bases to trimming and J lost 7 bases, with 11 bases between them. CDR1 SQVTM and CDR2 ANQGSEA come from the germline V gene. CDR3 in DNA: TGCAGCGTTGGTGAAGGGGCCCAGCCCCAGCATTTT. The encoded protein is CSVGEGAQPQHF.

This chain joins TRBV9 and TRBJ1-1; D remains unclear. V lost 1 base, J lost 3 bases, and 7 bases lay in between. Germline lookup yields CDR1 SGDLS and CDR2 YYNGEE. CDR3 length: 13 amino acids. The CDR3 region is CASSVLQYTEAFF. In DNA, the CDR3 is TGTGCCAGCAGCGTACTACAGTACACTGAAGCTTTCTTT. The full variable domain, with the rest looked up from reference TRBV9 and TRBJ1-1, is DSGVTQTPKHLITATGQRVTLRCSPRSGDLSVYWYQQSLDQGLQFLIQYYNGEERAKGNILERFSAQQFPDLHSELNLSSLELGDSALYFCASSVLQYTEAFFGQGTRLTVV.

V and J are TRBV10-3 and TRBJ2-5; D unclear. Trimming removed 3 bases from V and 5 bases from J, with 4 bases in between. The CDR3 length is 11 residues. Germline CDR1 and CDR2: ENHRY and SYGVKD. The CDR3 spells CAISETETQYF. For the CDR3, the DNA is TGTGCCATCAGTGAAACGGAGACCCAGTACTTC.

Here the CDR3 DNA reads TGTGCCAGCAGCCTTAGCGGGAACTCCTACAATGAGCAGTTCTTC. Encoded protein: CASSLSGNSYNEQFF. The chain is built from TRBV14 and TRBJ2-1; TRBD2 matches 8 bases. The germline CDR1 and CDR2 sequences are SGHDN and FVKESK. The CDR3 spans 15 residues. V was clipped by 4 bases and J by 0 bases; unmatched bases: 2. The entire variable domain, with the rest obtained from reference TRBV14 and TRBJ2-1, is as follows: EAGVTQFPSHSVIEKGQTVTLRCDPISGHDNLYWYRRVMGKEIKFLLHFVKESKQDESGMPNNRFLAERTGGTYSTLKVQPAELEDSGVYFCASSLSGNSYNEQFFGPGTRLTVL.

This clone was recorded a few times. The chain uses TRBV27 and TRBJ2-1; 9 nucleotides line up with TRBD2. V lost 3 bases to trimming and J lost 11 bases; unmatched junction nucleotides: 5. Germline values: CDR1 MNHEY, CDR2 SMNVEV (reference sequence). The CDR3 spans 13 residues. The CDR3 DNA reads TGTGCCAGCAGTTTTTCGACTAGCGGCAAGCAGTTCTTC. This translates into CASSFSTSGKQFF.

In its sample, this clone was seen a few times. The V and J genes are TRBV29-1 and TRBJ2-4; 9 positions match TRBD2. The CDR3 sequence is 15 residues long. The J segment lost 1 base and the V segment lost 4 bases, leaving 5 bases of the junction unmatched. CDR1 and CDR2 from the germline V gene are SQVTM and ANQGSEA. The CDR3: CSVGDSGSAKNIQYF. CDR3 coding DNA: TGCAGCGTTGGGGATAGCGGGAGTGCCAAAAACATTCAGTACTTC.